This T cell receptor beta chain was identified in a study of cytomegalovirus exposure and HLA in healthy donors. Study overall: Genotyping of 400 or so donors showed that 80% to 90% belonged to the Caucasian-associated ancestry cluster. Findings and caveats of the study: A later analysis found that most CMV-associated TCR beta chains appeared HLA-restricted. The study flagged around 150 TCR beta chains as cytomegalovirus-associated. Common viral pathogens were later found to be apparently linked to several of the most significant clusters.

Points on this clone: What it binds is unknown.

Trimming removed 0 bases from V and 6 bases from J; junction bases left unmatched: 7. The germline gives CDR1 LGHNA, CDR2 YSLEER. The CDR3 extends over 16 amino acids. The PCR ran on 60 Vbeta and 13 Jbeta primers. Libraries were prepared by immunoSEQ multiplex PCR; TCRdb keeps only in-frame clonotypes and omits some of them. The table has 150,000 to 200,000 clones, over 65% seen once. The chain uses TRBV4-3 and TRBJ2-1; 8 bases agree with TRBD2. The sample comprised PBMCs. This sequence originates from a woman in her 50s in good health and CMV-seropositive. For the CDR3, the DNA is TGCGCCAGCAGCCAAGACGGGGGGGGAGGGGGCAATGAGCAGTTCTTC. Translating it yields CASSQDGGGGGNEQFF.